The rows below give T cell receptor beta chains drawn from one sample of a study of Ad26.COV2.S vaccination and SARS-CoV-2 variants. Method: immunoSEQ multiplex PCR; TCRdb's copy keeps in-frame clones and lacks some. The table includes roughly 700,000 clones, 80% to 90% detected once. The sample in question was peripheral blood, obtained in a trial of Ad26.COV2.S vaccine versus placebo. The receptors originated from a person between 18 and 59 years old who received the Ad26.COV2.S COVID-19 vaccine or a placebo. Each CDR3 is given with its conserved first and last residue. D genes are given only for firm matches. Part of the rows lack a size; the others show once, few, many or a class for expanded clones.

v_call: TRBV7-3
j_call: TRBJ2-1
clone_size: few
d_call: TRBD2
cdr3_nt: TGTGCCAGCAGCTACCGACTAGCGGGGTACAATGAGCAGTTCTTC
cdr3_aa: CASSYRLAGYNEQFF

v_call: TRBV30
j_call: TRBJ2-2
clone_size: .
d_call: .
cdr3_nt: TGTGCCTGGAAAGTCCGGGGGCTGAACACCGGGGAGCTGTTTTTT
cdr3_aa: CAWKVRGLNTGELFF

v_call: TRBV6-5
j_call: TRBJ2-5
clone_size: .
d_call: TRBD2
cdr3_nt: TGTGCCAGCAGTTCCGCACTAGCGGGGGGGCAAGAGACCCAGTACTTC
cdr3_aa: CASSSALAGGQETQYF

v_call: TRBV9
j_call: TRBJ1-1
clone_size: .
d_call: TRBD1
cdr3_nt: TGTGCCAGCAGCGCTTCCGGGACAGGGACTGAAGCTTTCTTT
cdr3_aa: CASSASGTGTEAFF

v_call: TRBV5-1
j_call: TRBJ1-3
clone_size: .
d_call: TRBD1
cdr3_nt: TGCGCCAGCAGTCTTGGACAGGGGGCAGACACCATATATTTT
cdr3_aa: CASSLGQGADTIYF

v_call: TRBV6-2/TRBV6-3
j_call: TRBJ2-6
clone_size: .
d_call: TRBD1
cdr3_nt: TGTGCCAGCAGTTGGGACAGGGCATACTCTGGGGCCAACGTCCTGACTTTC
cdr3_aa: CASSWDRAYSGANVLTF

v_call: TRBV7-9
j_call: TRBJ2-1
clone_size: .
d_call: TRBD2
cdr3_nt: TGTGCCAGCAGCTTAGAAGGACGGCGACTAGCGGGGGACAATGAGCAGTTCTTC
cdr3_aa: CASSLEGRRLAGDNEQFF

v_call: TRBV29-1
j_call: TRBJ2-1
clone_size: .
d_call: .
cdr3_nt: TGCAGCGTTGGAGCCAATGAGCAGTTCTTC
cdr3_aa: CSVGANEQFF

v_call: TRBV5-4
j_call: TRBJ2-7
clone_size: many
d_call: TRBD1
cdr3_nt: TGTGCCAGCAGCGAGGGACAGGTAAATGGCGAGCAGTACTTC
cdr3_aa: CASSEGQVNGEQYF

v_call: TRBV7-9
j_call: TRBJ1-2
clone_size: .
d_call: .
cdr3_nt: TGTGCCAGCAGCTTAGTGGGGGAAACTAACTATGGCTACACCTTC
cdr3_aa: CASSLVGETNYGYTF

v_call: TRBV3-1/TRBV3-2
j_call: TRBJ2-5
clone_size: .
d_call: .
cdr3_nt: TGTGCCAGCAGCCATCACGGGGAAGAGACCCAGTACTTC
cdr3_aa: CASSHHGEETQYF

v_call: TRBV7-2
j_call: TRBJ1-1
clone_size: .
d_call: .
cdr3_nt: TGTGCCAGCAGCTTAATGGGCACTGAAGCTTTCTTT
cdr3_aa: CASSLMGTEAFF

v_call: TRBV29-1
j_call: TRBJ1-2
clone_size: .
d_call: .
cdr3_nt: TGCAGCGTTGAAGCCGAGGCCCTCTATGGCTACACCTTC
cdr3_aa: CSVEAEALYGYTF

v_call: TRBV7-2
j_call: TRBJ1-2
clone_size: once
d_call: .
cdr3_nt: TGTGCCAGCAGCTTAGAGACGGTAACAAACTATGGCTACACCTTC
cdr3_aa: CASSLETVTNYGYTF

v_call: TRBV5-8
j_call: TRBJ2-1
clone_size: .
d_call: TRBD1
cdr3_nt: TGTGCCAGCAGTTGGGACAGCAATGAGCAGTTCTTC
cdr3_aa: CASSWDSNEQFF

v_call: TRBV7-8
j_call: TRBJ1-3
clone_size: .
d_call: TRBD1
cdr3_nt: TGTGCCAGCAGCGGACATACCGGGACAGGGATTGGAAACACCATATATTTT
cdr3_aa: CASSGHTGTGIGNTIYF

v_call: TRBV24-1
j_call: TRBJ2-7
clone_size: .
d_call: .
cdr3_nt: TGTGCCACCAGTGTCCCGATGGGGGGGGCCCCCTACGAGCAGTACTTC
cdr3_aa: CATSVPMGGAPYEQYF

v_call: TRBV7-2
j_call: TRBJ2-3
clone_size: .
d_call: .
cdr3_nt: TGTGCCAGCAGCTTAAACACTAAAGTGAGGACAGATACGCAGTATTTT
cdr3_aa: CASSLNTKVRTDTQYF

v_call: TRBV6-5
j_call: TRBJ2-3
clone_size: .
d_call: .
cdr3_nt: TGTGCCAGCAGCCCCTCCTCGAAAGATACGCAGTATTTT
cdr3_aa: CASSPSSKDTQYF

v_call: TRBV3-1/TRBV3-2
j_call: TRBJ1-5
clone_size: once
d_call: .
cdr3_nt: TGTGCCAGCAGCCAAGCCTGGGGCAATCAGCCCCAGCATTTT
cdr3_aa: CASSQAWGNQPQHF

v_call: TRBV5-1
j_call: TRBJ1-4
clone_size: .
d_call: TRBD1
cdr3_nt: TGCGCCAGCAGCCCCAGACAGGGTTCAAATGAAAAACTGTTTTTT
cdr3_aa: CASSPRQGSNEKLFF

v_call: TRBV9
j_call: TRBJ2-7
clone_size: few
d_call: TRBD1
cdr3_nt: TGTGCCAGCAGCGTACAGGGGGCCTCCTACGAGCAGTACTTC
cdr3_aa: CASSVQGASYEQYF

v_call: TRBV19
j_call: TRBJ2-3
clone_size: .
d_call: TRBD2
cdr3_nt: TGTGCCAGTAGTATGTTCTTCCCCGGGGGGACAGATACGCAGTATTTT
cdr3_aa: CASSMFFPGGTDTQYF

v_call: TRBV6-2/TRBV6-3
j_call: TRBJ1-5
clone_size: once
d_call: TRBD1
cdr3_nt: TGTGCCAGCAGTACCTGGGACAGACCAAATAGCAATCAGCCCCAGCATTTT
cdr3_aa: CASSTWDRPNSNQPQHF

v_call: TRBV10-2
j_call: TRBJ2-1
clone_size: .
d_call: TRBD2
cdr3_nt: TGCGCCAGCAGTGACCTCGAGGGGACTAGCGGCAATGAGCAGTTCTTC
cdr3_aa: CASSDLEGTSGNEQFF

v_call: TRBV19
j_call: TRBJ1-1
clone_size: once
d_call: .
cdr3_nt: TGTGCCGTTCGGCCAGGGTTTTTTGCTGAAGCTTTCTTT
cdr3_aa: CAVRPGFFAEAFF

v_call: TRBV19
j_call: TRBJ2-6
clone_size: .
d_call: .
cdr3_nt: TGTGCCAGTAGTCAGGACTCTGGGGCCAACGTCCTGACTTTC
cdr3_aa: CASSQDSGANVLTF

v_call: TRBV2
j_call: TRBJ2-1
clone_size: .
d_call: TRBD2
cdr3_nt: TGTGCCACTCTTAGCGGGAGAGGGGACAATGAGCAGTTCTTC
cdr3_aa: CATLSGRGDNEQFF

v_call: TRBV3-1/TRBV3-2
j_call: TRBJ1-6
clone_size: .
d_call: .
cdr3_nt: TGTGCCAGCAGCCAGGCAGGGAATTCACCCCTCCACTTT
cdr3_aa: CASSQAGNSPLHF

v_call: TRBV6-5
j_call: TRBJ2-5
clone_size: .
d_call: .
cdr3_nt: TGTGCCAGCAGAGGAGAGCGGGTTTTAGAGACCCAGTACTTC
cdr3_aa: CASRGERVLETQYF

v_call: TRBV14
j_call: TRBJ1-6
clone_size: .
d_call: TRBD1
cdr3_nt: TGTGCCAGCAGCTACCGGGACAGGGGGTCCAATTCACCCCTCCACTTT
cdr3_aa: CASSYRDRGSNSPLHF

v_call: TRBV5-5
j_call: TRBJ2-5
clone_size: .
d_call: .
cdr3_nt: TGTGCCAGCAGCTCAACAGGGATGCGAGAGACCCAGTACTTC
cdr3_aa: CASSSTGMRETQYF

v_call: TRBV7-2
j_call: TRBJ2-1
clone_size: .
d_call: TRBD2
cdr3_nt: TGTGCCAGCAGCTTAGCGTCTCCAGGACTAGCGGGTAACAATGAGCAGTTCTTC
cdr3_aa: CASSLASPGLAGNNEQFF

v_call: TRBV2
j_call: TRBJ2-7
clone_size: .
d_call: .
cdr3_nt: TGTGCCAGCACTCGAACTAGGGGCGAGCAGTACTTC
cdr3_aa: CASTRTRGEQYF

v_call: TRBV29-1
j_call: TRBJ1-2
clone_size: .
d_call: .
cdr3_nt: TGCAGCGCCGAGCCTAACTATGGCTACACCTTC
cdr3_aa: CSAEPNYGYTF

v_call: TRBV5-6
j_call: TRBJ1-6
clone_size: .
d_call: TRBD1
cdr3_nt: TGTGCCAGCAGCAGCAGACAGGGTAACAATTCACCCCTCCACTTT
cdr3_aa: CASSSRQGNNSPLHF

v_call: TRBV5-5
j_call: TRBJ2-1
clone_size: .
d_call: .
cdr3_nt: TGTGCCAGCAGCTTGGCCTGGGGTCTTTACAATGAGCAGTTCTTC
cdr3_aa: CASSLAWGLYNEQFF

v_call: TRBV7-9
j_call: TRBJ1-6
clone_size: .
d_call: .
cdr3_nt: TGTGCCAGCAGCTTAGCTGGGGGGTATAATTCACCCCTCCACTTT
cdr3_aa: CASSLAGGYNSPLHF

v_call: TRBV6-5
j_call: TRBJ2-1
clone_size: .
d_call: .
cdr3_nt: TGTGCCAGCATTGCTATGAGGGGGGTATGGAATGAGCAGTTCTTC
cdr3_aa: CASIAMRGVWNEQFF

v_call: TRBV19
j_call: TRBJ2-3
clone_size: .
d_call: TRBD1
cdr3_nt: TGTGCCAGTAGTGAGACCGCCGGGACAGCTAGCACAGATACGCAGTATTTT
cdr3_aa: CASSETAGTASTDTQYF

v_call: TRBV5-8
j_call: TRBJ2-4
clone_size: .
d_call: .
cdr3_nt: TGTGCCAGCAGCCCAGGGACTGGAGCCAAAAACATTCAGTACTTC
cdr3_aa: CASSPGTGAKNIQYF

v_call: TRBV4-2
j_call: TRBJ1-1
clone_size: .
d_call: .
cdr3_nt: TGTGCCAGCAGCCACCAGGTTGAAGCTTTCTTT
cdr3_aa: CASSHQVEAFF

v_call: TRBV27
j_call: TRBJ2-7
clone_size: .
d_call: .
cdr3_nt: TGTGCCAGCAGTTTAGGGGGGAACTACGAGCAGTACTTC
cdr3_aa: CASSLGGNYEQYF

v_call: TRBV7-9
j_call: TRBJ1-4
clone_size: .
d_call: .
cdr3_nt: TGTGCCAGCAGTATCCGGGACTGGGGTGAAAAACTGTTTTTT
cdr3_aa: CASSIRDWGEKLFF

v_call: TRBV12-3/TRBV12-4
j_call: TRBJ2-3
clone_size: .
d_call: TRBD2
cdr3_nt: TGTGCCAGCGCCTCGACTAGCCCCGATACGCAGTATTTT
cdr3_aa: CASASTSPDTQYF

v_call: TRBV20-1
j_call: TRBJ2-3
clone_size: .
d_call: .
cdr3_nt: TGCAGTGCTAGTCCCGGGGGGCCTCCAGATACGCAGTATTTT
cdr3_aa: CSASPGGPPDTQYF

v_call: TRBV19
j_call: TRBJ1-4
clone_size: once
d_call: TRBD1
cdr3_nt: TGTGCCAGTTTCGGGACAGCAACTAATGAAAAACTGTTTTTT
cdr3_aa: CASFGTATNEKLFF

v_call: TRBV19
j_call: TRBJ2-2
clone_size: .
d_call: TRBD2
cdr3_nt: TGTGCCAGTAGTATAGTGGGACTAGCGGTCCGGGAGCTGTTTTTT
cdr3_aa: CASSIVGLAVRELFF

v_call: TRBV6-6
j_call: TRBJ2-7
clone_size: .
d_call: .
cdr3_nt: TGTGCCAGCAGTTACGAATCGGTCTCCTACGAGCAGTACTTC
cdr3_aa: CASSYESVSYEQYF

v_call: TRBV6-2/TRBV6-3
j_call: TRBJ2-7
clone_size: .
d_call: TRBD2
cdr3_nt: TGTGCCAGCAGTACACCTGGGACTAGCGGGAGGGCTCGCTACGAGCAGTACTTC
cdr3_aa: CASSTPGTSGRARYEQYF

v_call: TRBV5-5
j_call: TRBJ2-5
clone_size: .
d_call: .
cdr3_nt: TGTGCCAGCAGCTTAGGGGGTAGGGGAGAGACCCAGTACTTC
cdr3_aa: CASSLGGRGETQYF

v_call: TRBV7-9
j_call: TRBJ2-7
clone_size: .
d_call: TRBD2
cdr3_nt: TGTGCCAGCAGCCCGCGGGGGACCCCCTACGAGCAGTACTTC
cdr3_aa: CASSPRGTPYEQYF

v_call: TRBV20-1
j_call: TRBJ2-2
clone_size: .
d_call: .
cdr3_nt: TGCAGTGCTCCTAGGGTCGGGGAGCTGTTTTTT
cdr3_aa: CSAPRVGELFF

v_call: TRBV4-1
j_call: TRBJ2-5
clone_size: .
d_call: .
cdr3_nt: TGCGCCAGCAGCCATGCGCTAATTCTAGAGGGAGAGACCCAGTACTTC
cdr3_aa: CASSHALILEGETQYF

v_call: TRBV5-1
j_call: TRBJ1-2
clone_size: .
d_call: .
cdr3_nt: TGCGCCAGCAGCTTGGGTGGGGTGGCCCATGGCTACACCTTC
cdr3_aa: CASSLGGVAHGYTF

v_call: TRBV2
j_call: TRBJ1-5
clone_size: .
d_call: .
cdr3_nt: TGTGCCAGCACTCCCCCGGACAGTAATCAGCCCCAGCATTTT
cdr3_aa: CASTPPDSNQPQHF

v_call: TRBV3-1/TRBV3-2
j_call: TRBJ1-6
clone_size: .
d_call: .
cdr3_nt: TGTGCCAGCAGCCAAGAGTTTGGGGGCAATTCACCCCTCCACTTT
cdr3_aa: CASSQEFGGNSPLHF

v_call: TRBV7-8
j_call: TRBJ1-5
clone_size: .
d_call: TRBD1
cdr3_nt: TGTGCCAGCAGCCTGACAGGGAATAGCAATCAGCCCCAGCATTTT
cdr3_aa: CASSLTGNSNQPQHF

v_call: TRBV5-1
j_call: TRBJ1-1
clone_size: .
d_call: .
cdr3_nt: TGCGCCAGCAGCTTGGTGGAACAGGGTGACACTGAAGCTTTCTTT
cdr3_aa: CASSLVEQGDTEAFF